The 27 T cell receptor beta chains reported below all come from one sample, sequenced in a study of blood T cell repertoires in COVID-19. Clones were sequenced by immunoSEQ multiplex PCR, and TCRdb holds only the in-frame ones, with some missing. This table holds about 150,000 clones, 75% to 90% found once. Sample: peripheral blood. Receptors originate from a woman between 70 and 85 years old with acute or convalescent COVID-19.

The rearrangement links TRBV11-2 to TRBJ1-2; 7 nucleotides match TRBD1. The trim removed 6 bases at V and 4 bases at J, leaving 8 bases unmatched. This CDR3 spans 14 amino acids. The V gene's germline CDR1 is SGHAT and CDR2 FQNNGV. This chain's CDR3 is CASRPTGAAYGYTF. CDR3 in DNA: TGTGCCAGCAGACCTACAGGGGCTGCCTATGGCTACACCTTC.

The V gene is TRBV2, the J gene TRBJ1-2; no clear D gene. Deletions cut 7 bases from V and 6 bases from J, with 12 bases between. Germline assignment: CDR1 SNHLY and CDR2 FYNNEI. CDR3 length: 12 amino acids. CDR3 DNA sequence: TGTGCCAGCACTGGAGAGGAAAATGGCTACACCTTC. As protein: CASTGEENGYTF.

This chain uses TRBV19 with TRBJ1-1, with D possibly TRBD1 on 6 matching bases. Germline CDR1 and CDR2: LNHDA and SQIVND (reference sequence). Between the trimmed V and J ends, which lost 6 bases and 2 bases, there was a span of 19 bases. There are 16 residues in the CDR3. CDR3 DNA: TGTGCCAGTAGGAGAAAGGGGGGGACCGATAACACTGAAGCTTTCTTT. This codes for CASRRKGGTDNTEAFF.

The gene calls are TRBV6-1 and TRBJ2-7; tentatively, D is TRBD1 (6 bases). With 3 bases removed from V and 2 bases from J, the gap between germline ends came to 14 bases. The CDR3 has 15 amino acids. The germline V gene has CDR1 MNHNS and CDR2 SASEGT. The CDR3 loop reads CASSETGTKTYEQYF. The CDR3 nucleotides read TGTGCCAGCAGTGAGACCGGGACAAAGACCTACGAGCAGTACTTC.

The rearrangement joins TRBV4-3 to TRBJ1-3, with a weak D call TRBD1 (6 bases). In germline, CDR1 is LGHNA, CDR2 YSLEER. V dropped 0 bases and J dropped 3 bases, with 9 bases sitting between them. The CDR3 covers 15 residues. The CDR3 DNA sequence: TGCGCCAGCAGCCAAGATTCGACAGGTGGAAACACCATATATTTT. Translated: CASSQDSTGGNTIYF.

The genes are TRBV19 and TRBJ2-7; 15 bases map to TRBD2. The J segment lost 2 bases and the V segment lost 10 bases, leaving 12 bases of the junction unmatched. CDR3 length: 17 residues. Germline CDR1 is LNHDA and CDR2 is SQIVND (reference sequence). The CDR3 nucleotides are TGTGCCACCCTACACCCGGGACTAGCGGGGGGCCCCTACGAGCAGTACGTC. This codes for CATLHPGLAGGPYEQYV.

CDR3 coding DNA: TGTGCCAGCAGCTTATGGGTGGACAGCCTTGGAAACACCATATATTTT. Residues: CASSLWVDSLGNTIYF. This chain joins TRBV7-2 and TRBJ1-3; perhaps TRBD1 as D (6 bases). Deletions cut 2 bases from V and 3 bases from J, with 14 bases between. Germline V gene data show CDR1 as SGHTA and CDR2 as FQGNSA. The CDR3 contains 16 residues. Together with reference TRBV7-2 and TRBJ1-3, the CDR3 gives the full variable domain: GAGVSQSPSNKVTEKGKDVELRCDPISGHTALYWYRQSLGQGLEFLIYFQGNSAPDKSGLPSDRFSAERTGGSVSTLTIQRTQQEDSAVYLCASSLWVDSLGNTIYFGEGSWLTVV.

This clone was recorded only once. The rearrangement joins TRBV12-3 or TRBV12-4 to TRBJ2-1; TRBD2 matches at 11 bases. J gave up 12 bases and V 4 bases, and 2 bases lay outside the gene matches. The CDR3 spans 12 residues. In DNA, the CDR3 is TGTGCCAGCAGTTCGCTAGCGGGGGGGCAGTTCTTC. Amino acids: CASSSLAGGQFF.

This sequence joins TRBV24-1 and TRBJ1-2, with 11 bases fitting TRBD1. Germline V gene data show CDR1 as KGHDR and CDR2 as SFDVKD. Unmatched junction bases numbered 7, after V lost 4 bases and J lost 7 bases. The CDR3 has 15 residues. The CDR3 loop reads CATSDRTGGDFGYTF. CDR3 nucleotide sequence: TGTGCCACCAGTGACCGGACAGGGGGCGATTTTGGCTACACCTTC.

Remarks on this clone: The sample contains more than one DNA sequence encoding this CDR3. The chain joins TRBV12-3 or TRBV12-4 to TRBJ1-2; D remains ambiguous. The CDR3 length is 13 residues. V dropped 2 bases and J dropped 0 bases, with 4 bases sitting between them. CDR3 loop: CASSLQTNYGYTF. CDR3 in DNA: TGTGCCAGCAGTTTACAGACTAACTATGGCTACACCTTC.

Here the CDR3 DNA reads TGTGCCACCAGCAGGAGACACTTTAACTATGGCTACACCTTC. It specifies CATSRRHFNYGYTF. The rearrangement uses TRBV15 and TRBJ1-2; D call uncertain. Germline values: CDR1 LNHNV, CDR2 YYDKDF (reference sequence). V lost 3 bases and J lost 1, with 9 bases in between. This CDR3 spans 14 amino acids.

The gene calls are TRBV4-2 and TRBJ2-3, with TRBD2 matching 7 bases. CDR3 length: 15 residues. The ends lost 6 bases at V and 1 base at J; junction bases unmatched: 7. CDR1 and CDR2 from the germline V gene are LGHNA and YNFKEQ. CDR3 amino acids: CASSKGSGGTDTQYF. DNA of the CDR3: TGTGCCAGCAGTAAGGGGAGCGGGGGCACAGATACGCAGTATTTT.

CDR3 amino acids: CASSLTWRGTEAFF. The CDR3 coding sequence is TGTGCCAGTAGTCTTACTTGGCGCGGCACTGAAGCTTTCTTT. The rearrangement links TRBV19 to TRBJ1-1; D uncertain. V was pared by 5 bases and J by 4 bases, with 14 bases between. Germline CDR1 is LNHDA and CDR2 is SQIVND (reference sequence). The CDR3 consists of 14 residues.

The V gene is TRBV9, the J gene TRBJ1-2; TRBD1 is a possible D gene (5 bases). This CDR3 is 14 amino acids long. From germline, CDR1 is SGDLS and CDR2 YYNGEE. Trimming pared 5 bases from V and 3 bases from J, leaving 14 bases between. CDR3 DNA sequence: TGTGCCAGCAGAGACTTCGGGGGTCACTATGGCTACACCTTC. It specifies CASRDFGGHYGYTF.

V usage is TRBV7-9 and J usage is TRBJ1-6, with a tentative D call TRBD1 (5 bases). V gave up 5 bases and J gave up 8 bases, with 22 bases separating them. The CDR3 spans 17 residues. Per the germline V gene, CDR1 is SEHNR and CDR2 is FQNEAQ (reference sequence). CDR3 region: CASSPPPRSQGYSPLHF. For the CDR3, the DNA is TGTGCCAGCAGCCCCCCACCCAGATCTCAGGGATATTCACCCCTCCACTTT.

This chain joins TRBV6-1 and TRBJ2-7; the D gene is possibly TRBD1 (5 bases). The germline V gene encodes CDR1 MNHNS and CDR2 SASEGT. V dropped 0 bases and J dropped 1 base, with 13 bases sitting between them. There are 16 residues in the CDR3. This CDR3 is CASSEAVAGKSYEQYF. CDR3 nucleotides: TGTGCCAGCAGTGAAGCGGTGGCAGGGAAATCCTACGAGCAGTACTTC.

This clone was found once. The CDR3 nucleotides are TGTGCCAGCACCACTAGGGCCACAGATACGCAGTATTTT. Amino acids: CASTTRATDTQYF. The chain links TRBV7-8 to TRBJ2-3; tentative D call: TRBD2 (5 bases). This CDR3 contains 13 residues. Per the germline V gene, CDR1 is SGHVS and CDR2 is FQNEAQ. V lost 7 bases and J 2 bases, leaving 10 bases between the germline ends. Full variable domain (missing parts from reference TRBV7-8 and TRBJ2-3): GAGVSQSPRYKVAKRGQDVALRCDPISGHVSLFWYQQALGQGPEFLTYFQNEAQLDKSGLPSDRFFAERPEGSVSTLKIQRTQQEDSAVYLCASTTRATDTQYFGPGTRLTVL.

This clone was seen only once. CDR3: CSASWGRGANIQYF. CDR3 bases: TGCAGTGCTAGTTGGGGTAGGGGCGCAAACATTCAGTACTTC. This chain connects TRBV20-1 to TRBJ2-4, with D possibly being TRBD1 (5 bases). Germline-derived CDR1 and CDR2 are DFQATT and SNEGSKA (reference sequence). Trimming removed 3 bases at V and 6 bases at J, with 15 bases between. The length of the CDR3 is 14 residues.

This clone was counted only a few times. The genes are TRBV18 and TRBJ1-4, with TRBD1 identical over 9 bases. The CDR3 covers 17 residues. Germline CDR1 is KGHSH and CDR2 is LQKENI. V was pared by 6 bases and J by 0 bases, with 8 bases of the junction left unmatched. CDR3 sequence: CASSPGTGLATNEKLFF. CDR3 sequence (DNA): TGTGCCAGCTCCCCGGGGACAGGGCTTGCAACTAATGAAAAACTGTTTTTT.

This clone was seen only a few times. The chain joins TRBV28 to TRBJ1-3; 7 bases match TRBD1. The CDR3 runs 15 residues. Germline-derived CDR1 and CDR2 are MDHEN and SYDVKM. V shed 2 bases and J 2 bases; nucleotides not matched to a gene: 3. The CDR3 protein is CASSLGDRAGNTIYF. For the CDR3, the DNA is TGTGCCAGCAGTTTAGGCGACAGGGCTGGAAACACCATATATTTT.

In this sample, this clone turned up once. The J gene is TRBJ1-2, the V gene TRBV28; TRBD1 is a possible D gene (6 bases). V lost 2 bases and J lost 0, with 13 bases in between. In germline, CDR1 is MDHEN, CDR2 SYDVKM. The CDR3 loop spans 16 amino acids. Here the CDR3 reads CASSLIRTESNYGYTF. The CDR3 DNA reads TGTGCCAGCAGTTTAATCAGGACAGAATCTAACTATGGCTACACCTTC.

Here the CDR3 reads CASIIAGGTDTQYF. In DNA, the CDR3 is TGTGCCAGCATCATCGCGGGGGGCACAGATACGCAGTATTTT. This rearrangement joins TRBV6-6 to TRBJ2-3; 7 bases are shared with TRBD2. The V and J ends lost 7 bases and 1 base, in that order; junction bases with no gene match: 5. Germline V gives CDR1 MNHNY, CDR2 SVGAGI (reference sequence). The CDR3 runs 14 residues.

This rearrangement joins TRBV2 to TRBJ1-4, with a tentative D call TRBD1 (6 bases). This CDR3 is built from 14 residues. V was pared by 6 bases and J by 3 bases, with 11 bases between. In germline, CDR1 is SNHLY, CDR2 FYNNEI. This chain's CDR3 is CASRYRVANEKLFF. The DNA for the CDR3 is TGTGCCAGCAGGTACAGGGTAGCTAATGAAAAACTGTTTTTT.

The genes are TRBV27 and TRBJ2-2; the D gene is possibly TRBD2 (7 bases). The CDR3 runs 15 residues. Germline CDR1 reads MNHEY; CDR2 reads SMNVEV (reference sequence). Trimming cost V 2 bases and J 5 bases, with 12 bases left between them. For the CDR3, the DNA is TGTGCCAGCAGTTTAGGCGGGGGCCGGACCGGGGAGCTGTTTTTT. Protein sequence: CASSLGGGRTGELFF.

V is TRBV3-1 (or the pseudogene TRBV3-2) and J is TRBJ2-3; 7 positions agree with TRBD1. Looked up from germline, CDR1 is LGHDT and CDR2 is YNNKEL (reference sequence). CDR3 length: 14 residues. V lost 4 bases and J lost 6; bases outside the gene matches: 7. The CDR3 DNA follows: TGTGCCAGCAGCCTAAACAGGGGAGTGGATACGCAGTATTTT. It codes for CASSLNRGVDTQYF.

The chain recombines TRBV6-5 with TRBJ1-6; 8 nucleotides agree with TRBD1. Germline CDR1 and CDR2: MNHEY and SVGAGI. This CDR3 region has 16 residues. After removal of 0 bases from V and 8 bases from J, the junction contained 6 bases not matched to a gene. CDR3 residues: CASSYSAGGAYSPLHF. In nucleotides, the CDR3 is TGTGCCAGCAGTTACTCAGCAGGGGGCGCGTATTCACCCCTCCACTTT.

This clone appeared a single time. The chain carries TRBV21-1 and TRBJ1-3; TRBD1 reflects the table's D call only, with no check against the DNA. TRBV21-1 is a pseudogene. The CDR3 sequence is 16 residues long. CDR3 sequence reads: CASSKPDTPSGNTIYF. CDR3 in DNA: TGTGCCAGCAGCAAGCCGGACACTCCCTCTGGAAACACCATATATTTT.